This paragraph covers one T cell receptor beta chain sequence. Its specificity is not known. Germline V lookup: CDR1 MNHEY, CDR2 SVGAGI. The CDR3 length is 13 residues. The V end lost 2 bases, the J end lost 5 bases, and 10 bases lay between the germline ends. The protocol was immunoSEQ multiplex PCR, while the TCRdb copy is restricted to in-frame clones and leaves out a portion. The sample consists of some 130,000 clones, 90% to 95% of them appearing once. This sample is drawn from a study of T cell responses to AZD1222 COVID-19 vaccine. Study-level points and caveats: The donor cohort was predominantly white British with a female majority, and clonal diversity may have been underestimated. The CD4 TCRs associated with vaccination extended across spike and predominated at 160-218 and 743-854.

This TCR was recovered from an adult in good health. The chain recombines TRBV6-5 with TRBJ2-7, with D perhaps matching TRBD1 (5 bases). This material consisted of peripheral blood, taken on day 0 of AZD1222 vaccination. The CDR3 DNA sequence: TGTGCCAGCAGTTACGACAGACTCGACGAGCAGTACTTC. It yields the protein CASSYDRLDEQYF.